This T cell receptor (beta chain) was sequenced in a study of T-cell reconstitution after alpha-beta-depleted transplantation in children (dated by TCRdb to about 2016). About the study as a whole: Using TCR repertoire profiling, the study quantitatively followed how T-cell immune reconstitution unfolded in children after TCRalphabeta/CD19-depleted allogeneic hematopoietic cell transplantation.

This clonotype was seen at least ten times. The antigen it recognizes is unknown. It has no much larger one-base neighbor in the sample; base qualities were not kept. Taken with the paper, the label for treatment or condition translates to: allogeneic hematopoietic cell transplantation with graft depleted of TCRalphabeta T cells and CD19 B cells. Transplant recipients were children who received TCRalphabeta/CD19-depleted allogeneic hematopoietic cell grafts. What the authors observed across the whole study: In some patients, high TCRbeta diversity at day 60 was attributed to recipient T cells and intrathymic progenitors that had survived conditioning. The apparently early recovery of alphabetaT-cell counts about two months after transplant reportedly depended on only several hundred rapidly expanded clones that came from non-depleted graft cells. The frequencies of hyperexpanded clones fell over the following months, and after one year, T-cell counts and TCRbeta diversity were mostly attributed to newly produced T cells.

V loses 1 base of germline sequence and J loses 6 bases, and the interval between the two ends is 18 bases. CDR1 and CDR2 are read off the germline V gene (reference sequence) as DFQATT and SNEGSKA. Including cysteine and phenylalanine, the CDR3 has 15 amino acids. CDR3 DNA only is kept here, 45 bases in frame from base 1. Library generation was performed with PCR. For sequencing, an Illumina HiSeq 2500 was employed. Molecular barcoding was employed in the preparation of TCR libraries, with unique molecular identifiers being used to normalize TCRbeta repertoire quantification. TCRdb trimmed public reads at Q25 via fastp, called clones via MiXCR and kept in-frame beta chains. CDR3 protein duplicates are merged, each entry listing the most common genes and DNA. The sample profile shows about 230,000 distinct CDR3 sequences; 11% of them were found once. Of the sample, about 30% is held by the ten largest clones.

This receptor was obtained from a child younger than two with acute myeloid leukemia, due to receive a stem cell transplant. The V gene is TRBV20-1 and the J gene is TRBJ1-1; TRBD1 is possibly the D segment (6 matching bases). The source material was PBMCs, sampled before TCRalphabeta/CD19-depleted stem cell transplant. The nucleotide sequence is TGCAGTGCTAGAGTCCAGGGGAGGGGCTGGGCTGAAGCTTTCTTT. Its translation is CSARVQGRGWAEAFF.